This T cell receptor (beta chain) was retrieved from a study of T-cell reconstitution after alpha-beta-depleted transplantation in children. Whole-study findings and limits: Surviving recipient cells, namely T cells and thymic progenitors, were the source of high day-60 TCRbeta diversity in some patients. After one year, T-cell counts and TCRbeta diversity mostly came from new T cells. Expanded graft clones, several hundred of them, were reportedly the source of alpha-beta T cells about two months after transplant.

Ten or more counts support this clonotype. The antigen remains undetermined. V was pared by 4 bases and J by 0 bases, with 6 bases of the junction left unmatched. Per the germline V gene, CDR1 is SEHNR and CDR2 is FQNEAQ (reference sequence). The CDR3 is 17 residues long. Unique molecular identifiers were used to barcode this TCRbeta library. TCRdb fed the PCR reads into MiXCR, producing one record per CDR3 protein. The data hold approximately 170,000 distinct CDR3 sequences, with around 10% observed a single time. The genes are TRBV7-9 and TRBJ2-3, with TRBD2 identical over 11 bases. The specimen was PBMCs, collected before TCRalphabeta/CD19-depleted stem cell transplant. This receptor was taken from a boy aged 2-9 years with acute myeloid leukemia, due to receive a stem cell transplant. The CDR3 loop reads CASSSWGTSGSTDTQYF. CDR3 in DNA: TGTGCCAGCAGCTCCTGGGGGACTAGCGGCAGCACAGATACGCAGTATTTT.